One and the same sample provided the 21 T cell receptor beta chains below, sequenced in a study of T cell responses to AZD1222 COVID-19 vaccine. Sequencing used immunoSEQ multiplex PCR; TCRdb keeps in-frame clones, though not all of them. This table has 90,000 to 100,000 clones, 84% appearing once. The specimen was peripheral blood, collected 28 days after the second AZD1222 dose. Every receptor here comes from an adult who received the AZD1222 COVID-19 vaccine.

The chain uses TRBV7-2 and TRBJ2-7, with no clear D. Germline V lookup: CDR1 SGHTA, CDR2 FQGNSA. The CDR3 has 15 residues. V shed 0 bases and J shed 1 base, with 10 bases lying between them. DNA for the CDR3: TGTGCCAGCAGCTTAGCAGTCGTTTCTTCCTACGAGCAGTACTTC. It is translated as CASSLAVVSSYEQYF. Based on the CDR3 plus reference TRBV7-2 and TRBJ2-7, the full variable domain is GAGVSQSPSNKVTEKGKDVELRCDPISGHTALYWYRQSLGQGLEFLIYFQGNSAPDKSGLPSDRFSAERTGGSVSTLTIQRTQQEDSAVYLCASSLAVVSSYEQYFGPGTRLTVT.

In this sample, this clone turned up once. J is TRBJ2-7 and V is TRBV5-1; D call uncertain. The germline V gene encodes CDR1 SGHRS and CDR2 YFSETQ. Trimming cost V 2 bases and J 6 bases, with 9 bases left between them. This CDR3 comprises 12 residues. As DNA, the CDR3 is TGCGCCAGCAGCTTCATCGGATCCGAGCAGTACTTC. Translation: CASSFIGSEQYF. The full variable domain, completed using reference TRBV5-1 and TRBJ2-7, is KAGVTQTPRYLIKTRGQQVTLSCSPISGHRSVSWYQQTPGQGLQFLFEYFSETQRNKGNFPGRFSGRQFSNSRSEMNVSTLELGDSALYLCASSFIGSEQYFGPGTRLTVT.

The CDR3 here is CASSPAGTSNQPQHF. As DNA, the CDR3 is TGTGCCAGCAGCCCCGCAGGGACAAGCAATCAGCCCCAGCATTTT. V and J are TRBV5-5 and TRBJ1-5; TRBD1 is a possible D gene (6 bases). The V gene lost 4 bases and the J gene lost 1 base, with 12 bases spanning the gap. The CDR3 sequence is 15 residues long. Germline CDR1 and CDR2: SGHKS and YYEKEE (reference sequence).

The chain carries TRBV6-5 and TRBJ1-6; D perhaps matches TRBD1 (6 bases). CDR1 is MNHEY, CDR2 SVGAGI, per germline. V lost 6 bases to trimming and J lost 8 bases, with 11 bases between them. CDR3 size: 13 residues. The CDR3, as DNA: TGTGCCAGCAGCGCGGACAGCTATTCACCCCTCCACTTT. Translating gives CASSADSYSPLHF.

The chain recombines TRBV2 with TRBJ1-2; D is unresolved. Trimming removed 2 bases from V and 4 bases from J, with 14 bases in between. There are 15 residues in the CDR3. The germline gives CDR1 SNHLY, CDR2 FYNNEI. CDR3: CASSERRLGFYGYTF. The CDR3 DNA reads TGTGCCAGCAGTGAAAGGCGGTTAGGCTTCTATGGCTACACCTTC.

This chain uses TRBV30 with TRBJ2-5, with 8 bases aligning to TRBD1. Germline loops: CDR1 GTSNPN, CDR2 SVGIG (reference sequence). V lost 0 bases, J lost 4 bases, and 4 bases stayed unmatched. CDR3 length: 14 residues. In DNA form, the CDR3 reads TGTGCCTGGAGTGTACTGGGGACAGGAGAGACCCAGTACTTC. It translates to CAWSVLGTGETQYF.

This clone was seen a single time. The chain couples TRBV7-9 to TRBJ1-3; D may be TRBD1 (6 bases). The germline V gene has CDR1 SEHNR and CDR2 FQNEAQ (reference sequence). V was pared by 6 bases and J by 4 bases, with 13 bases between. This CDR3 has 14 residues. CDR3 nucleotide sequence: TGTGCCAGCAGAGGACAGTGGGCAGGAAACACCATATATTTT. It encodes CASRGQWAGNTIYF.

This clone was picked up a small number of times. The V and J genes are TRBV3-1 (or the pseudogene TRBV3-2) and TRBJ1-2; maybe TRBD1 (5 bases). Germline V CDR1 and CDR2: LGHDT, YNNKEL (reference sequence). V gave up 2 bases and J gave up 2 bases, with 18 bases separating them. This CDR3 has 17 amino acids. The CDR3, as DNA: TGTGCCAGCAGCCAATCGTTCGGGGGACGGGGAAACTATGGCTACACCTTC. This sequence encodes CASSQSFGGRGNYGYTF.

CDR3 sequence: CASSQVLRTTGPYLKGTEAFF. DNA of the CDR3: TGTGCCAGCAGCCAAGTTTTGCGCACAACAGGGCCTTACCTCAAGGGCACTGAAGCTTTCTTT. The chain is built from TRBV3-1 (or the pseudogene TRBV3-2) and TRBJ1-1, with a possible D match to TRBD1 (6 bases). Germline V gene lookup returns CDR1 LGHDT and CDR2 YNNKEL (reference sequence). The length of the CDR3 is 21 residues. V was cut by 1 base and J by 4 bases, with 31 bases left in between.

The chain recombines TRBV5-6 with TRBJ1-6; 8 nucleotides align to TRBD1. V was clipped by 4 bases and J by 6 bases; unmatched bases: 6. Germline V gene lookup returns CDR1 SGHDT and CDR2 YYEEEE. The CDR3 length is 15 residues. This CDR3 is CASSPRTGLNSPLHF. For the CDR3, the DNA is TGTGCCAGCAGCCCCCGGACAGGGCTTAATTCACCCCTCCACTTT.

The genes are TRBV7-8 and TRBJ1-3; tentatively, D is TRBD1 (5 bases). Germline V gives CDR1 SGHVS, CDR2 FQNEAQ. This CDR3 has 17 residues. V lost 5 bases to trimming and J lost 4 bases, with 21 bases between them. CDR3 amino acids: CASSAWGLRNKGNTIYF. CDR3 nucleotides: TGTGCCAGCAGCGCCTGGGGACTTCGGAACAAAGGAAACACCATATATTTT.

This rearrangement joins TRBV19 to TRBJ2-2, with 7 positions matching TRBD1. The germline V gene has CDR1 LNHDA and CDR2 SQIVND (reference sequence). CDR3 size: 13 residues. Trimming cost V 4 bases and J 6 bases; bases outside gene matches: 2. In DNA form, the CDR3 reads TGTGCCAGTAGTAGGACAGGTCCCGGGGAGCTGTTTTTT. Translated: CASSRTGPGELFF.

The genes are TRBV2 and TRBJ1-4; D remains ambiguous. The V end lost 11 bases, the J end lost 5 bases, and 12 bases lay between the germline ends. Looked up from germline, CDR1 is SNHLY and CDR2 is FYNNEI. The CDR3 contains 12 residues. The CDR3 DNA reads TGTGCCGGAGCAGGCGGAAATGAAAAACTGTTTTTT. This gives the protein CAGAGGNEKLFF.

This chain links TRBV30 with TRBJ2-3; D is unclear. CDR3 size: 13 residues. Germline lookup yields CDR1 GTSNPN and CDR2 SVGIG (reference sequence). Trimming removed 4 bases at V and 4 bases at J, with 12 bases between. The chain's CDR3 is CAWKSGLADTQYF. The CDR3 bases are TGTGCCTGGAAATCCGGCCTGGCAGATACGCAGTATTTT.

As to this clone: In the same sample, other DNA sequences code for this CDR3. This CDR3 reads CASSGGGNTEAFF. The CDR3 DNA sequence: TGTGCCAGCAGTGGAGGGGGGAACACTGAAGCTTTCTTT. The gene calls are TRBV2 and TRBJ1-1; D perhaps matches TRBD1 (6 bases). Trimming cost V 4 bases and J 1 base, with 7 bases left between them. The CDR3 has 13 amino acids. CDR1 SNHLY and CDR2 FYNNEI come from the germline V gene.

The V call is TRBV9, the J call TRBJ1-2, with 9 bases matching TRBD1. The CDR3 has 17 amino acids. Looked up from germline, CDR1 is SGDLS and CDR2 is YYNGEE. Losses at the gene ends were 3 bases for V and 8 bases for J; bases not matched to a gene: 17. The CDR3, as DNA: TGTGCCAGCAGCGCCCCCGGGACAGGGATGGGCCAGCGGGGCTACACCTTC. Translation: CASSAPGTGMGQRGYTF.

V is TRBV6-5 and J is TRBJ2-7, with 9 bases aligning to TRBD1. V gave up 5 bases and J gave up 6 bases; unmatched junction bases: 11. Germline CDR1 and CDR2: MNHEY and SVGAGI. This CDR3 contains 15 residues. The CDR3 bases are TGTGCCAGCAGTAAGCCGGGACAGGGAGGCCGCGAGCAGTACTTC. Encoded protein: CASSKPGQGGREQYF.

The J gene is TRBJ1-3, the V gene TRBV5-1; D not resolved. The CDR3 runs to 15 residues. Trimming removed 4 bases from V and 1 base from J, with 12 bases in between. Germline values: CDR1 SGHRS, CDR2 YFSETQ. CDR3 DNA: TGCGCCAGCAGCCTAAATTTGGGATCTGGAAACACCATATATTTT. Residues: CASSLNLGSGNTIYF.

DNA for the CDR3: TGTGCCAGCTCCCCCGGGACAGGGAGGTCTGGAAACACCATATATTTT. This encodes CASSPGTGRSGNTIYF. The genes are TRBV18 and TRBJ1-3; 9 nucleotides align to TRBD1. V shed 6 bases and J 1 base; nucleotides not matched to a gene: 7. The CDR3 consists of 16 residues. Germline V lookup: CDR1 KGHSH, CDR2 LQKENI.

The chain uses TRBV5-5 and TRBJ2-7; TRBD2 aligns across 10 bases. The CDR3 runs to 15 residues. The germline CDR1 and CDR2 sequences are SGHKS and YYEKEE (reference sequence). V gave up 4 bases and J gave up 0 bases; unmatched junction bases: 4. CDR3 in amino acids: CASSILAGDSYEQYF. The CDR3 nucleotides are TGTGCCAGCAGCATTCTAGCGGGAGACTCCTACGAGCAGTACTTC.

The chain carries TRBV3-1 (or the pseudogene TRBV3-2) and TRBJ1-6; no reliable D call. The germline V gene encodes CDR1 LGHDT and CDR2 YNNKEL (reference sequence). The CDR3 is 12 residues long. The V gene lost 3 bases and the J gene lost 7 bases, with 4 bases spanning the gap. The CDR3 nucleotides are TGTGCCAGCAGCCACGGGAATTCACCCCTCCACTTT. Encoded protein: CASSHGNSPLHF.